This T cell receptor (delta chain) was obtained from a study of γδ T cells in repeated Plasmodium falciparum infection. As for the study in general: Samples were taken at baseline, before some infections, and 21 days after each.

This clone was observed a handful of times. The antigen is not known. The protein TCRdb lists belongs to a much larger clone and differs from this DNA's translation at residue 5, which points to a read error; the protein shown is made from the DNA. TCRdb used CATT to re-call clones from the multiplex PCR reads. The repertoire holds over 55,000 delta-chain clones, with around 1.5% as singletons. Gammadelta T cells were flow-sorted from PBMC into Vgamma9/Vdelta2+ and Vdelta2-negative populations for bulk analysis. Findings and caveats of the study: Vdelta2-negative gammadelta repertoires, largely Vdelta1+, seemingly showed infection-driven waves of new clonal selection.

CDR1 and CDR2 from the germline V gene are TSWWSYY and QGS. Unmatched junction bases numbered 22, after V lost 6 bases and J lost 9 bases. This CDR3 spans 18 amino acids. The rearrangement links TRDV1 to TRDJ1, with 10 nucleotides matching TRDD3. As TCRdb names no J gene, one was assigned here on the basis of a DNA match to germline. This TCR derives from a pool of human donors (malaria-infected and uninfected, not separated). The material sequenced was gamma-delta T cells from blood. The CDR3 DNA reads as TGTGCTCTTGGTCCTATCTTACCTCTCTGGGGGATAACGAAGCAACTCATCTTT. Amino acid sequence: CALGPILPLWGITKQLIF.